The clone carrying this T cell receptor beta chain was picked up a small number of times. Its target is not known. This entry comes from a study of cytomegalovirus exposure and HLA in healthy donors. Findings and limits, study-wide: The study carried out a later analysis of TCR beta sequences. It associated approximately 15,000 of them with specific HLA alleles at a false discovery rate of 0.05.

Researchers ran the PCR with 60 Vbeta and 13 Jbeta primers. The table came from immunoSEQ multiplex PCR; TCRdb's copy has only in-frame clones and leaves some out. The table lists some 130,000 clones, over 65% of them singletons, with 1.2% in the top ten. The germline V gene encodes CDR1 SQVTM and CDR2 ANQGSEA. The junction had 2 bases not matched to a gene; V was cut back by 4 bases and J by 0 bases. The CDR3 is 14 amino acids. The source is a man in his fifties or sixties in good health and CMV-seronegative. Sequencing input: PBMCs. The V gene is TRBV29-1, the J gene TRBJ1-1; 10 bases map to TRBD1. The CDR3 region is CSVGDRGMNTEAFF. As DNA, the CDR3 is TGCAGCGTTGGGGACAGGGGAATGAACACTGAAGCTTTCTTT.